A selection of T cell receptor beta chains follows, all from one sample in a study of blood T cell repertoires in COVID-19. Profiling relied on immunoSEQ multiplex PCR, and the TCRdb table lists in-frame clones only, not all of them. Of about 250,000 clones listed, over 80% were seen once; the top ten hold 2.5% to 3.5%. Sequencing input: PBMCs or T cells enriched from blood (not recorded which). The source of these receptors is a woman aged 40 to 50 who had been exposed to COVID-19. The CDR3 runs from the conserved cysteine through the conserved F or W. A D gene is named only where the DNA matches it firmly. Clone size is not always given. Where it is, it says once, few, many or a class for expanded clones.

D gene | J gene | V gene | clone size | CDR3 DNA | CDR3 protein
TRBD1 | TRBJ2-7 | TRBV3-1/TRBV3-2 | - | TGTGCCAGCAGCCACCAGCCAGACAGGGCCTACGAGCAGTACTTC | CASSHQPDRAYEQYF
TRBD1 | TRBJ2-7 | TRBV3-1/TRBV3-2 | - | TGTGCCAGCAGCCCGGGACAGGGCCAGGACGAGCAGTACTTC | CASSPGQGQDEQYF
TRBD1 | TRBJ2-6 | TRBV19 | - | TGTGCCAGTAGTCCAGCAGGGGGCGTCAACGTCCTGACTTTC | CASSPAGGVNVLTF
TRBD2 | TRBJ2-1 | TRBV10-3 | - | TGTGCCATCAGGCTCGCCGCGGGGGGTTTAAATGAGCAGTTCTTC | CAIRLAAGGLNEQFF
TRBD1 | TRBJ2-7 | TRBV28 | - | TGTGCCAGCAGGACAGGGCTAGGCGAGCAGTACTTC | CASRTGLGEQYF
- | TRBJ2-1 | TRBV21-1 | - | TGTGCCAGCAGCAAAAAAACTAGCGGGAAGGGCTCCTACAATGAGCAGTTCTTC | CASSKKTSGKGSYNEQFF
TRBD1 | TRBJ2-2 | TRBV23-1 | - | TGCGCCAGCGTACCGGGACAGGGGCTGACCGGGGAGCTGTTTTTT | CASVPGQGLTGELFF
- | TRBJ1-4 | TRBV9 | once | TGTGCCAGCAGCCGAAATGCAGGGGTTGAAAAACTGTTTTTT | CASSRNAGVEKLFF
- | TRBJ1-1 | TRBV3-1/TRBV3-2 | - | TGTGCCAGCAGCCACGGTCCGGGAAACACTGAAGCTTTCTTT | CASSHGPGNTEAFF
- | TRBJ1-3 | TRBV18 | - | TGTGCCAGCTCACCAGACAGGAGCTCTGGAAACACCATATATTTT | CASSPDRSSGNTIYF
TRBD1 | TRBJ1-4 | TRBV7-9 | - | TGTGCCAGCAGCGCCCGGACAGGGTGGAATGAAAAACTGTTTTTT | CASSARTGWNEKLFF
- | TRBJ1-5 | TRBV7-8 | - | TGTGCCAGCAGCCCCCTGGGGGGGAATCAGCCCCAGCATTTT | CASSPLGGNQPQHF
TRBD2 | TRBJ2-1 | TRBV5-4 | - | TGTGCCAGCAGCTTGACTAGCGGGAATCGCCGTCTCCAGTTCTTC | CASSLTSGNRRLQFF